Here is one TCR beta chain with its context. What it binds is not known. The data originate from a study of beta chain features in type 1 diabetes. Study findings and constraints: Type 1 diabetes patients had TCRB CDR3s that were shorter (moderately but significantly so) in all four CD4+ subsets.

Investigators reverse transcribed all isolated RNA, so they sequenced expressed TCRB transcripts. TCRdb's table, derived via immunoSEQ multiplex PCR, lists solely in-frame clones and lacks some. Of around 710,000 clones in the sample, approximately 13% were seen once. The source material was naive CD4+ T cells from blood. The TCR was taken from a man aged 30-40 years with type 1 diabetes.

CDR3 DNA: TGTGCCAGCAGTCTCTGGACTTCTGGGGCCAACGTCCTGACTTTC. Encoded protein: CASSLWTSGANVLTF. This chain uses TRBV11-2 with TRBJ2-6; D perhaps matches TRBD2 (5 bases). The CDR3 is made up of 15 amino acids. Germline loops: CDR1 SGHAT, CDR2 FQNNGV. V was shortened by 6 bases and J by 1 base, with 10 bases between the two germline ends. The entire variable domain, with the rest obtained from reference TRBV11-2 and TRBJ2-6, is as follows: EAGVAQSPRYKIIEKRQSVAFWCNPISGHATLYWYQQILGQGPKLLIQFQNNGVVDDSQLPKDRFSAERLKGVDSTLKIQPAKLEDSAVYLCASSLWTSGANVLTFGAGSRLTVL.